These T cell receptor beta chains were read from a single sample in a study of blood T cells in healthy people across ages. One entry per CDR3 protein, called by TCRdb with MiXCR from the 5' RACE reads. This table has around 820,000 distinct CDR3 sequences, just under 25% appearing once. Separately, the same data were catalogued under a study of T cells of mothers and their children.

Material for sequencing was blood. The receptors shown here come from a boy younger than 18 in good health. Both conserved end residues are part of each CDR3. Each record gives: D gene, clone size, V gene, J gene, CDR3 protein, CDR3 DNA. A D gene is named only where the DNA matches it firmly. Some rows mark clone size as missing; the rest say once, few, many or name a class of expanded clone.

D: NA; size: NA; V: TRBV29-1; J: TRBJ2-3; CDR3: CSVPGAGGEDTQYF; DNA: TGCAGCGTGCCTGGTGCTGGGGGCGAGGATACGCAGTATTTT
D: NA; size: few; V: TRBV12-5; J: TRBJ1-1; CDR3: CASGSPTENTEAFF; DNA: TGTGCTAGTGGTTCTCCCACAGAGAACACTGAAGCTTTCTTT
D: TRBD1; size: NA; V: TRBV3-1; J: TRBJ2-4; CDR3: CASSHVTGTGIQQQFFSKNIQYF; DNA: TGTGCCAGCAGCCATGTCACCGGGACAGGGATTCAGCAGCAATTTTTTAGCAAAAACATTCAGTACTTC
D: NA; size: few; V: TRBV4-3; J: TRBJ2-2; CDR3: CASSQSSTGELFF; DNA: TGCGCCAGCAGCCAATCTAGCACCGGGGAGCTGTTTTTT
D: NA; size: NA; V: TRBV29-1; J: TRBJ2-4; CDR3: CSVVSITKNIQYF; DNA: TGCAGCGTTGTTTCAATAACCAAAAACATTCAGTACTTC
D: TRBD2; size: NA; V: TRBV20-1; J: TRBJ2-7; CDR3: CSAGAGGPRYEQYF; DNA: TGCAGTGCCGGGGCGGGAGGGCCTAGGTACGAGCAGTACTTC
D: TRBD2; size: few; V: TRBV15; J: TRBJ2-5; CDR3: CATSGRLAGVVETQYF; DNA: TGTGCCACCAGCGGCCGACTAGCGGGAGTAGTAGAGACCCAGTACTTC
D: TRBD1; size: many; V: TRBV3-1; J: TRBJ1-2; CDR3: CASSSGQGSGYTF; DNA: TGTGCCAGCAGCTCGGGACAGGGGTCGGGCTACACCTTC
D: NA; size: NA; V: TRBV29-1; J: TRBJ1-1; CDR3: CSVDGQNTEAFF; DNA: TGCAGCGTAGACGGACAGAACACTGAAGCTTTCTTT
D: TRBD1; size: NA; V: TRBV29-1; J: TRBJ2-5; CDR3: CSVESAEQGWETQYF; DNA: TGCAGCGTTGAATCGGCGGAACAGGGGTGGGAGACCCAGTACTTC
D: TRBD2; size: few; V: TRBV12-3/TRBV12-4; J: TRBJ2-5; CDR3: CASVPGGQETQYF; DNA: TGTGCCAGCGTCCCGGGGGGCCAAGAGACCCAGTACTTC
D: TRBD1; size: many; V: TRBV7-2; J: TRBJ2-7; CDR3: CASSLGQGNSYEQYF; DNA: TGTGCCAGCAGCTTGGGACAGGGAAATTCCTACGAGCAGTACTTC
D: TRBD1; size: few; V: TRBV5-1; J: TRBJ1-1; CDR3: CASREGTGGTEAFF; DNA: TGCGCCAGCAGGGAAGGGACAGGGGGGACTGAAGCTTTCTTT
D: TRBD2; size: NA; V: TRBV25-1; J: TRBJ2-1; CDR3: CASRIAGGQFF; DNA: TGTGCCAGCAGGATAGCGGGGGGGCAGTTCTTC
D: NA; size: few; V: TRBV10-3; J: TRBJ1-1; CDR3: CAISESRGGGTEAFF; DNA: TGTGCCATCAGTGAGTCTCGGGGGGGTGGTACTGAAGCTTTCTTT
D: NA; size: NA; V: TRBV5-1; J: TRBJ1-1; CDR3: CASSLGGSANTEAFF; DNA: TGCGCCAGCAGCTTGGGAGGGTCCGCGAACACTGAAGCTTTCTTT
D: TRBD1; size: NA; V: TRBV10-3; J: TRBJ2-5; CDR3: CAISMTGFETQYF; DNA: TGTGCCATCAGTATGACAGGGTTTGAGACCCAGTACTTC
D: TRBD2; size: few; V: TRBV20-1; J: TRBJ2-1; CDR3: CSARDEASGSLYEQFF; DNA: TGCAGTGCTAGAGATGAGGCTAGCGGGAGTTTGTATGAGCAGTTCTTC
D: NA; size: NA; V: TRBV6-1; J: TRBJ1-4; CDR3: CASSLWRGEKLFF; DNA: TGTGCCAGCAGCTTGTGGAGGGGTGAAAAACTGTTTTTT
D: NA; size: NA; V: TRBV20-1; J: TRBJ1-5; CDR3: CSARLSGDQPQHF; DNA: TGCAGTGCTAGACTGTCAGGGGATCAGCCCCAGCATTTT
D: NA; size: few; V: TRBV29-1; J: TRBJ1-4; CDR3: CSVEQGAKLFF; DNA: TGCAGCGTTGAACAGGGAGCAAAACTGTTTTTT
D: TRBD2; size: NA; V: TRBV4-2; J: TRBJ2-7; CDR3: CASSQVGSGRGRSYEQYF; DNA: TGTGCCAGCAGCCAAGTGGGTAGCGGGAGAGGCCGGTCCTACGAGCAGTACTTC
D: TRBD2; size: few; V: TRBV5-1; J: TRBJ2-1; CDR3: CASSLAVAGEHEQFF; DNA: TGCGCCAGCAGCTTGGCGGTAGCGGGGGAACATGAGCAGTTCTTC
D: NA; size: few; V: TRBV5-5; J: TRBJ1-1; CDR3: CASSLAGGLAFF; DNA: TGTGCCAGCAGCTTGGCGGGAGGGTTAGCTTTCTTT
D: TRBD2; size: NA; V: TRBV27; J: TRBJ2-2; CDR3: CASSFAGAPGELFF; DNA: TGTGCCAGCAGTTTTGCGGGAGCACCTGGGGAGCTGTTTTTT
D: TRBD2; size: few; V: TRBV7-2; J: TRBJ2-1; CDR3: CASSPFSGSSGRVNEQFF; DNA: TGTGCCAGCAGCCCCTTCTCCGGGTCTAGCGGGAGGGTAAATGAGCAGTTCTTC
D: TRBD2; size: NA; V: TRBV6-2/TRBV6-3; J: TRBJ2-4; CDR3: CASSPASGGNIQYF; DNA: TGTGCCAGCAGTCCAGCTAGCGGGGGAAACATTCAGTACTTC
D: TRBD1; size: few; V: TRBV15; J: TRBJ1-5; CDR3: CATSRDPTGNVRSNQPQHF; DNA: TGTGCCACCAGCAGAGACCCGACAGGGAATGTGAGGAGCAATCAGCCCCAGCATTTT
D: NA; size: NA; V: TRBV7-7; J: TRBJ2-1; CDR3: CASSLGRKTGASNEQFF; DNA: TGTGCTAGCAGCTTAGGTCGAAAGACAGGAGCTTCCAATGAGCAGTTCTTC
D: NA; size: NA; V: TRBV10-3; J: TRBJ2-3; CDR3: CAIRKTTGKATDTQYF; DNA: TGTGCCATCAGGAAAACAACAGGGAAGGCGACAGATACGCAGTATTTT
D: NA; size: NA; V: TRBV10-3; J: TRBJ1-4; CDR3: CAISERGGAEKLFF; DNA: TGTGCCATCAGTGAGAGGGGGGGGGCCGAAAAACTGTTTTTT
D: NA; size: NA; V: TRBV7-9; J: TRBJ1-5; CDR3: CASSHAGNQPQHF; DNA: TGTGCCAGCAGCCATGCAGGGAATCAGCCCCAGCATTTT
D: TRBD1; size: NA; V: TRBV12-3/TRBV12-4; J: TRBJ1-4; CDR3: CASSQRTGLNEKLFF; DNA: TGTGCCAGCAGTCAACGGACAGGGCTAAATGAAAAACTGTTTTTT
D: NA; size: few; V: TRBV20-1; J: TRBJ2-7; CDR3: CSARESLWIKDSTYEQYF; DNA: TGCAGTGCTAGAGAGTCGTTGTGGATAAAGGACAGCACCTACGAGCAGTACTTC
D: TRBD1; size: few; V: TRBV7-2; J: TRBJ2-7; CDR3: CASSLYDRGEQYF; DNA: TGTGCCAGCAGCTTATACGACAGGGGCGAGCAGTACTTC
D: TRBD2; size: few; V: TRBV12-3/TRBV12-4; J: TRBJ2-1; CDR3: CASSRGLAENSYNEQFF; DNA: TGTGCCAGCAGCCGGGGACTAGCGGAAAACTCCTACAATGAGCAGTTCTTC
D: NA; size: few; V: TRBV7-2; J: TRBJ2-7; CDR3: CASSLGRSRDEQYF; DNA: TGTGCCAGCAGCTTAGGGCGGTCCAGAGACGAGCAGTACTTC
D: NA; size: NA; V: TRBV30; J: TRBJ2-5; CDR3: CAWSARETQYF; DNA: TGTGCCTGGAGTGCTAGGGAGACCCAGTACTTC
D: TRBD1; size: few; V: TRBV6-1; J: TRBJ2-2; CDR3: CASSLLTGGNTGELFF; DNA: TGTGCCAGCAGCTTGCTGACAGGGGGTAACACCGGGGAGCTGTTTTTT
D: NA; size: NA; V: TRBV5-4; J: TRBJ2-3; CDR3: CASSGNQGTDTQYF; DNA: TGTGCCAGCAGCGGGAACCAAGGCACGGATACGCAGTATTTT
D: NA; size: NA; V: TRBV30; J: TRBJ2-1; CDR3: CAWQLQGFAYNEQFF; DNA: TGTGCCTGGCAACTACAGGGATTCGCCTACAATGAGCAGTTCTTC
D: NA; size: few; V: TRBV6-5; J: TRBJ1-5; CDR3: CASSYSGARNQPQHF; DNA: TGTGCCAGCAGTTACTCGGGGGCCCGGAATCAGCCCCAGCATTTT
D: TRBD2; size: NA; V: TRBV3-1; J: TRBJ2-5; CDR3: CASIAGGYQETQYF; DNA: TGTGCCAGCATAGCGGGGGGCTACCAAGAGACCCAGTACTTC
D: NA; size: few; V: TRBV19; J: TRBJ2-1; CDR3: CASSIVSLALRNNEQFF; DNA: TGTGCCAGTAGTATAGTTTCCCTAGCGTTGCGGAACAATGAGCAGTTCTTC
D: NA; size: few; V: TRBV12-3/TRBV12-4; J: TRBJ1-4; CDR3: CASSLAGRGDEKLFF; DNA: TGTGCCAGCAGTTTAGCGGGCCGGGGCGATGAAAAACTGTTTTTT
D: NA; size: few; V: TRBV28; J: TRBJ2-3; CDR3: CASSLSANTQYF; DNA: TGTGCCAGCAGTTTGAGTGCCAATACGCAGTATTTT
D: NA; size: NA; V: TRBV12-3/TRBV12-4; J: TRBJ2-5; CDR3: CASSLFGGAIKETQYF; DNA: TGTGCCAGCAGTTTATTCGGCGGAGCGATTAAAGAGACCCAGTACTTC
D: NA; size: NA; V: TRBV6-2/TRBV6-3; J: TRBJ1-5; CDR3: CASSLSGLQPQHF; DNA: TGTGCCAGCAGTCTGTCTGGACTCCAGCCCCAGCATTTT
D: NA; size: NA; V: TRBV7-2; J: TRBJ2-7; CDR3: CASSSPVSGSYEQYF; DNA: TGTGCCAGCAGCTCCCCCGTGTCGGGTTCCTACGAGCAGTACTTC
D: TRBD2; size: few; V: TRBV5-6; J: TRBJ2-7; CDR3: CASSLASSGRYYEQYF; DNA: TGTGCCAGCAGCTTGGCGTCTAGCGGGAGGTACTACGAGCAGTACTTC
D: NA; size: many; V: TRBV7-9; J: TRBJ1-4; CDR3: CASSLSSTNEKLFF; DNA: TGTGCCAGCAGCCTCAGCTCAACTAATGAAAAACTGTTTTTT
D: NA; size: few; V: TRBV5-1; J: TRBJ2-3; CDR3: CASSLKDSPPTDTQYF; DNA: TGCGCCAGCAGCTTAAAGGACAGTCCTCCCACAGATACGCAGTATTTT
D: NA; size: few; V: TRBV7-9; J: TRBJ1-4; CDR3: CASSLSGPLREKLFF; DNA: TGTGCCAGCAGCTTAAGTGGCCCCTTGCGGGAAAAACTGTTTTTT
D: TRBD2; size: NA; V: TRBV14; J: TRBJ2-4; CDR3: CASSPSGSGRGIQYF; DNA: TGTGCCAGCAGCCCGTCTGGGAGCGGGAGAGGCATTCAGTACTTC
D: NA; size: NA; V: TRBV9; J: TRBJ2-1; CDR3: CASSVALYNEQFF; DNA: TGTGCCAGCAGCGTAGCCCTCTACAATGAGCAGTTCTTC
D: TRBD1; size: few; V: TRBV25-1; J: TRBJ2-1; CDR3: CASRPQGANEQFF; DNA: TGTGCCAGCAGGCCCCAGGGGGCGAATGAGCAGTTCTTC
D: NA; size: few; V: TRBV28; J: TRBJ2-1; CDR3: CASRGALDEQFF; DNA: TGTGCCAGCAGAGGGGCGTTGGATGAGCAGTTCTTC
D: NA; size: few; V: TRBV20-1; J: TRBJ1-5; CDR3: CSARAYQLPEGQPQHF; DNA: TGCAGTGCTAGAGCGTATCAGCTCCCCGAGGGTCAGCCCCAGCATTTT
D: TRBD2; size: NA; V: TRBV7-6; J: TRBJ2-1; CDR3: CASSLVGSSGGYSEQFF; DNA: TGTGCCAGCAGCTTAGTAGGATCTAGCGGGGGTTACAGTGAGCAGTTCTTC